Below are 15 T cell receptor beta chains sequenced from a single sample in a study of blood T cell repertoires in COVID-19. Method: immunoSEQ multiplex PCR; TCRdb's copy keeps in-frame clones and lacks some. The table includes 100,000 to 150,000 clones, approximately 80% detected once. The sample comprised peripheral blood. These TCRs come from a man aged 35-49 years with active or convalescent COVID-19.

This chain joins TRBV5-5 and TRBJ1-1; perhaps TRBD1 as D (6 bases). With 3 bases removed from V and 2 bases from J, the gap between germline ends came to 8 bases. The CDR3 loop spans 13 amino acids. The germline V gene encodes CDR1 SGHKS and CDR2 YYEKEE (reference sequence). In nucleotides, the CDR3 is TGTGCCAGCAGCTGGACAGAAAACACTGAAGCTTTCTTT. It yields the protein CASSWTENTEAFF.

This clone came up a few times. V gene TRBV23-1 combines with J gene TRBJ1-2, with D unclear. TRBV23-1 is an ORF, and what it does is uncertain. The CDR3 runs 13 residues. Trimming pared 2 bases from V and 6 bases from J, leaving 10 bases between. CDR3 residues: CASSQPGTDGYTF. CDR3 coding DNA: TGCGCCAGCAGTCAACCCGGAACAGATGGCTACACCTTC.

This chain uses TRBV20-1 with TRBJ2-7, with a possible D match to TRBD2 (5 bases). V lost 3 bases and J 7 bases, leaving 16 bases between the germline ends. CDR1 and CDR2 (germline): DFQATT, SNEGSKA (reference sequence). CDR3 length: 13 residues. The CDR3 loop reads CSASYGVVGEQYF. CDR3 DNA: TGCAGTGCTAGTTACGGGGTAGTGGGTGAGCAGTACTTC.

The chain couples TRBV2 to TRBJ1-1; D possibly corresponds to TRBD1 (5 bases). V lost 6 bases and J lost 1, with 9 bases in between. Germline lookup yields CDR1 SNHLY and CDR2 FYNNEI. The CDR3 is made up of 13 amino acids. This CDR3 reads CASRTTGNTEAFF. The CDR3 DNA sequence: TGTGCCAGCAGGACAACAGGGAACACTGAAGCTTTCTTT.

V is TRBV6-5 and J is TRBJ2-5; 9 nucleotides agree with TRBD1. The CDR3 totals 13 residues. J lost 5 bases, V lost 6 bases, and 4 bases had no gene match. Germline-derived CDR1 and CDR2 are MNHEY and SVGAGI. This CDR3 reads CASSWTGAETQYF. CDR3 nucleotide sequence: TGTGCCAGCAGCTGGACAGGGGCGGAGACCCAGTACTTC.

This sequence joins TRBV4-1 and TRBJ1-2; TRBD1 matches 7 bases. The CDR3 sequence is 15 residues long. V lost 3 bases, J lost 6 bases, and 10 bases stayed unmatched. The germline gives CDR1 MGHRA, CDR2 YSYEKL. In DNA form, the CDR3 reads TGCGCCAGCAGCCACCAGGACAGGATCCGGAATGGCTACACCTTC. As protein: CASSHQDRIRNGYTF.

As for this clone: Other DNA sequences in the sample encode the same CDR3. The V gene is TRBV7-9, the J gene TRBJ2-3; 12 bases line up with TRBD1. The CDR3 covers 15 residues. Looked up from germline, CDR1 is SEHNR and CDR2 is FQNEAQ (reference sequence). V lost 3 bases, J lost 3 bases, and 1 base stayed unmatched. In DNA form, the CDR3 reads TGTGCCAGCAGCTTGGGACAGGGGGCGACAGATACGCAGTATTTT. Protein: CASSLGQGATDTQYF.

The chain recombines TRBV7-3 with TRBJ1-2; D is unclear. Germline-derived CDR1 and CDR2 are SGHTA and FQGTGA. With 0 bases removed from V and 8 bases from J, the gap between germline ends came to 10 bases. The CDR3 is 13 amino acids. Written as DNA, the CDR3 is TGTGCCAGCAGCTTAACCCCTACGGGGGGCTACACCTTC. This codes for CASSLTPTGGYTF.

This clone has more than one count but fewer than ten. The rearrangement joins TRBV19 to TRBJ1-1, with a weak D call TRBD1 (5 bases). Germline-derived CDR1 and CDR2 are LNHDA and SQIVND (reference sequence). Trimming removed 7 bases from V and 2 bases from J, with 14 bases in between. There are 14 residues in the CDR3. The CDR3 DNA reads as TGTGCCAGTACCAGGGCCAATTTTAACACTGAAGCTTTCTTT. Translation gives CASTRANFNTEAFF.

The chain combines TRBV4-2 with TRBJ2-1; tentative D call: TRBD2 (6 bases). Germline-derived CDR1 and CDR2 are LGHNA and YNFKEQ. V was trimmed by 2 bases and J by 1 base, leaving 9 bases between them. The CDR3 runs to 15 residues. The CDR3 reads CASSQSGVSYNEQFF. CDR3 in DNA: TGTGCCAGCAGCCAATCGGGGGTGTCCTACAATGAGCAGTTCTTC.

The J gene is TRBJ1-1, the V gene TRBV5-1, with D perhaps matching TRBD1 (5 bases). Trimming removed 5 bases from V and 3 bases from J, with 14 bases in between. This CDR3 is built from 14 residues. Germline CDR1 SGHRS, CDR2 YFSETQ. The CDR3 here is CASRIGQGDTEAFF. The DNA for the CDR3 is TGCGCCAGCAGAATCGGGCAGGGTGACACTGAAGCTTTCTTT.

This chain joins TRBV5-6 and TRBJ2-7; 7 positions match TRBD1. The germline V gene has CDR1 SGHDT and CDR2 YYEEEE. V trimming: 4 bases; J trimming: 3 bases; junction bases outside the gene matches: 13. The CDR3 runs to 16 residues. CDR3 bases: TGTGCCAGCAGCAGATTTAGACAGGGTATCAACTACGAGCAGTACTTC. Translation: CASSRFRQGINYEQYF.

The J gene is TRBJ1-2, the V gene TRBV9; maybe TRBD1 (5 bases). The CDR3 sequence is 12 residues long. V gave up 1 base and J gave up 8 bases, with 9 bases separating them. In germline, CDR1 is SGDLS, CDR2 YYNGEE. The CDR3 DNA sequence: TGTGCCAGCAGCGTAATGGGGGGAGGCTACACCTTC. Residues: CASSVMGGGYTF. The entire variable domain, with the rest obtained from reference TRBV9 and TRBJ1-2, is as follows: DSGVTQTPKHLITATGQRVTLRCSPRSGDLSVYWYQQSLDQGLQFLIQYYNGEERAKGNILERFSAQQFPDLHSELNLSSLELGDSALYFCASSVMGGGYTFGSGTRLTVV.

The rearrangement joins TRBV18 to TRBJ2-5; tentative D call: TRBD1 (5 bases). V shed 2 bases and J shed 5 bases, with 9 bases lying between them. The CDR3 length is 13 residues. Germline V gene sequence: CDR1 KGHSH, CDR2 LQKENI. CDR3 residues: CASSPNRRETQYF. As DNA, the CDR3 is TGTGCCAGCTCACCAAACAGGCGGGAGACCCAGTACTTC.

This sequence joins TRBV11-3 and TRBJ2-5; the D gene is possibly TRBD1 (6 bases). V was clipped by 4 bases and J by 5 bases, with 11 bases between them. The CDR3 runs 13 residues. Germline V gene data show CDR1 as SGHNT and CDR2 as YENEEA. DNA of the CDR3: TGTGCCAGCAGCTCTTGGGGGCTGGAGACCCAGTACTTC. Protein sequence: CASSSWGLETQYF.